A selection of T cell receptor beta chains follows, all from one sample in a study of blood T cell repertoires in COVID-19. Repertoires were generated with immunoSEQ multiplex PCR, while TCRdb's copy carries only in-frame clones and drops some. This table has over 200,000 clones, over 80% appearing once. Sequencing used peripheral blood. Receptors were obtained from a man in his forties or fifties with acute or convalescent COVID-19. Each CDR3 is given with its conserved first and last residue. The D gene is left open where the match is weak. Size is omitted from some rows. Given values are once, few, many or a class for expanded clones.

v_call,j_call,clone_size,d_call,cdr3_length,cdr3_nt,cdr3_aa
TRBV18,TRBJ2-5,-,-,15,TGTGCCAGCTCACCAATGGCAGGCCCTCAAGAGACCCAGTACTTC,CASSPMAGPQETQYF
TRBV30,TRBJ2-7,once,TRBD2,13,TGTGCCTGGACCTGGCGGGGGGGATACGAGCAGTACTTC,CAWTWRGGYEQYF
TRBV5-6,TRBJ1-2,once,-,13,TGTGCCAGCAGCTTGGATAGCAGGGGCTTCTACACCTTC,CASSLDSRGFYTF
TRBV7-9,TRBJ2-1,-,TRBD2,13,TGTGCCAGCGGGACTAGCGGCTACAATGAGCAGTTCTTC,CASGTSGYNEQFF
TRBV2,TRBJ1-5,many,-,16,TGTGCCAGCAGTTTTCAGGGCCTTTATAGCAATCAGCCCCAGCATTTT,CASSFQGLYSNQPQHF
TRBV10-1,TRBJ2-7,-,TRBD2,16,TGCGCCAGCAGTGATCCCCTGACTAGCGGGAGCTACGAGCAGTACTTC,CASSDPLTSGSYEQYF
TRBV5-1,TRBJ1-1,-,TRBD1,14,TGCGCCAGCAGCGACGGACAGGGGAGAGGTGAAGCTTTCTTT,CASSDGQGRGEAFF
TRBV2,TRBJ1-6,-,TRBD1,13,TGTGCCGGGCTGACAGGGGGCCTCGAAGTCCTCCACTTT,CAGLTGGLEVLHF
TRBV3-1/TRBV3-2,TRBJ1-5,once,-,12,TGTGCCAGCAGCGCAGGGGATCAGCCCCAGCATTTT,CASSAGDQPQHF
TRBV19,TRBJ2-4,-,TRBD2,20,TGTGCCAGTAGTCCTAATAGCGGACTAGCGGGAGTATTAGCCAAAAACATTCAGTACTTC,CASSPNSGLAGVLAKNIQYF
TRBV2,TRBJ2-3,-,-,14,TGTGCCAGCAGTGGAGAGGGAAGCACAGATACGCAGTATTTT,CASSGEGSTDTQYF
TRBV5-1,TRBJ1-2,few,-,14,TGCGCCAGCAGCTTGAGTCCAGATAACTATGGCTACACCTTC,CASSLSPDNYGYTF
TRBV13,TRBJ2-3,-,TRBD2,16,TGTGCCAGCAGCTTAGTTCTAGCGGGAGGCCCAGATACGCAGTATTTT,CASSLVLAGGPDTQYF
TRBV19,TRBJ1-2,-,-,15,TGTGCCAGTAGTATACAGGGTACAGGCCACTATGGCTACACCTTC,CASSIQGTGHYGYTF
TRBV29-1,TRBJ2-6,-,-,13,TGCAGCGTTGTCGGGACTGGGGCCAACGTCCTGACTTTC,CSVVGTGANVLTF
TRBV2,TRBJ1-1,-,TRBD1,15,TGTGCCAGCAGTCCCGGGACAGGGCTTCGGGCTGAAGCTTTCTTT,CASSPGTGLRAEAFF
TRBV11-1,TRBJ1-1,once,TRBD1,15,TGTGCCAGCAGCTCCCGACAGGGGGTCAGTACTGAAGCTTTCTTT,CASSSRQGVSTEAFF
TRBV6-9,TRBJ1-5,-,TRBD1,15,TGTGCCAGCAGTTGGACAGGGGGCTTTTTTCAGCCCCAGCATTTT,CASSWTGGFFQPQHF
TRBV18,TRBJ2-1,once,-,15,TGTGCCAGCTCCCCCCGGGACAAGTCCTACAATGAGCAGTTCTTC,CASSPRDKSYNEQFF
TRBV7-3,TRBJ2-1,-,TRBD2,18,TGTGCCAGCAGCTTAACGCCTTGGACTAGCGGGGTTTACAATGAGCAGTTCTTC,CASSLTPWTSGVYNEQFF
TRBV19,TRBJ1-1,-,TRBD1,13,TGTGCCAGTAATTCGGACAGGGACACTGAAGCTTTCTTT,CASNSDRDTEAFF
TRBV6-5,TRBJ2-5,-,-,13,TGTGCCACCACTAGCTTCTGGGGAGAGACCCAGTACTTC,CATTSFWGETQYF
TRBV4-2,TRBJ2-5,-,TRBD2,16,TGTGCCAGCAGCCAAGATTCTCCCAGCGGGGTAGAGACCCAGTACTTC,CASSQDSPSGVETQYF
TRBV14,TRBJ2-5,-,TRBD2,15,TGTGCCAGCAGTCCCCGGGGGACTAGTAGCCAGACCCAGTACTTC,CASSPRGTSSQTQYF
TRBV19,TRBJ2-7,-,-,17,TGTGCCAGTAGTAGAGACCATAAATCTGGAGGCTCCTACGAGCAGTACTTC,CASSRDHKSGGSYEQYF
TRBV7-2,TRBJ2-7,-,-,14,TGTGCCAGCAGCTTACCGCCCCGGGGATACGAGCAGTACTTC,CASSLPPRGYEQYF
TRBV7-3,TRBJ2-1,-,TRBD2,12,TGTGCCAGCAGCTCGACTAGCTCTGAGCAGTTCTTC,CASSSTSSEQFF
TRBV30,TRBJ2-3,-,-,14,TGTGCCTGGAGTGTTGGCGGGAACTCAGATACGCAGTATTTT,CAWSVGGNSDTQYF
TRBV29-1,TRBJ1-5,-,-,13,TGCAGCGTTGTTACAGGGTACAATCAGCCCCAGCATTTT,CSVVTGYNQPQHF
TRBV6-2/TRBV6-3,TRBJ1-1,few,-,15,TGTGCCAGCAGTGATCAGACAGAACCTAACACTGAAGCTTTCTTT,CASSDQTEPNTEAFF
TRBV5-1,TRBJ2-5,-,-,16,TGCGCCAGCAGCTTGGCCGGTAGCGGATTCCAAGAGACCCAGTACTTC,CASSLAGSGFQETQYF
TRBV15,TRBJ1-2,-,-,15,TGTGCCACCAGCAGAGACGGCACCGACTACTATGGCTACACCTTC,CATSRDGTDYYGYTF
TRBV12-3/TRBV12-4,TRBJ1-2,few,-,13,TGTGCCAGCAGCTATGAGGGGGTGGGCGGCTACACCTTC,CASSYEGVGGYTF
TRBV6-2/TRBV6-3,TRBJ1-2,-,-,13,TGTGCCAGCAGTTACGACAGCGGGTATGGCTACACCTTC,CASSYDSGYGYTF
TRBV4-2,TRBJ1-6,-,-,17,TGTGCCAGCAGCCACGTGGGGACCGAGGGGTTTAGGGGGGGACTCCACTTT,CASSHVGTEGFRGGLHF
TRBV18,TRBJ1-1,-,-,17,TGTGCCAGCTCACCAGCTTTGGCGAGACTTTCGAACACTGAAGCTTTCTTT,CASSPALARLSNTEAFF
TRBV3-1/TRBV3-2,TRBJ1-4,-,TRBD1,14,TGTGCCAGCAGTTCGACAGGGACAAATGAAAAACTGTTTTTT,CASSSTGTNEKLFF
TRBV11-2,TRBJ2-7,-,-,13,TGTGCCAGCAGCGAGAGACAGGACTACGAGCAGTACTTC,CASSERQDYEQYF
TRBV3-1/TRBV3-2,TRBJ2-7,-,-,14,TGTGCCAGCAGCCAAGATCGATTAGCCCACGAGCAGTACTTC,CASSQDRLAHEQYF
TRBV2,TRBJ2-7,-,-,13,TGTGCCAGCAGTGACGAGGGAGAAGACGAGCAGTACTTC,CASSDEGEDEQYF
TRBV2,TRBJ2-2,-,TRBD1,16,TGTGCCAGCAGTGATTTGGGGACAGCGACTCACGGGGAGCTGTTTTTT,CASSDLGTATHGELFF
TRBV12-3/TRBV12-4,TRBJ1-2,-,-,13,TGTGCCAGCAGCCCGAGGAGGGCTTATGGCTACACCTTC,CASSPRRAYGYTF
TRBV7-2,TRBJ2-3,-,-,15,TGTGCCAGCAGCTTAATGGCTCCTGGCACAGATACGCAGTATTTT,CASSLMAPGTDTQYF
TRBV20-1,TRBJ1-2,-,-,11,TGCAGTGCCTCCGGGGGCTATGGCTACACCTTC,CSASGGYGYTF
TRBV2,TRBJ1-5,-,-,14,TGTGCCAGCAGTGAGACAACCCACAATCAGCCCCAGCATTTT,CASSETTHNQPQHF
TRBV4-3,TRBJ2-3,-,-,14,TGCGCCAGCAGCCAAGCCCACAGGCAAGATACGCAGTATTTT,CASSQAHRQDTQYF
TRBV27,TRBJ1-2,many,TRBD1,14,TGTGCCAGCAGTTGGACAGGGCAGATAGGTGGCTACACCTTC,CASSWTGQIGGYTF
TRBV11-3,TRBJ2-7,-,TRBD1,13,TGTGCCAGCAGCATAGGCAGGGGGCTCGAGCAGTACTTC,CASSIGRGLEQYF
TRBV6-5,TRBJ2-7,-,TRBD1,14,TGTGCCAGCTCGGGACAGATTTTATCCTACGAGCAGTACTTC,CASSGQILSYEQYF
TRBV27,TRBJ2-3,-,-,13,TGTGCCAGCAGTTTACTATGGTCAGATACGCAGTATTTT,CASSLLWSDTQYF
TRBV27,TRBJ2-7,-,TRBD2,16,TGTGCCAGCAGTACTCATAGCGGGCCGAGCTCCTACGAGCAGTACTTC,CASSTHSGPSSYEQYF
TRBV10-3,TRBJ2-7,-,TRBD1,14,TGTGCCATCAGAGAACAGGGGGCTACGGGCGAGCAGTACTTC,CAIREQGATGEQYF
TRBV3-1/TRBV3-2,TRBJ1-6,-,TRBD1,15,TGTGCCAGCAGCCACCAGGACAGGCCCAATTCACCCCTCCACTTT,CASSHQDRPNSPLHF
TRBV7-8,TRBJ1-5,-,TRBD1,16,TGTGCCAGCAGCCCGTCTACAGGGGTGAGCAATCAGCCCCAGCATTTT,CASSPSTGVSNQPQHF
TRBV5-4,TRBJ2-2,-,TRBD2,16,TGTGCCAGCAGCCTAGGGACTAGCAGAAACACCGGGGAGCTGTTTTTT,CASSLGTSRNTGELFF
TRBV7-9,TRBJ2-1,-,TRBD2,14,TGTGCCAGCAGCAGTACTAGCGGGGACAATGAGCAGTTCTTC,CASSSTSGDNEQFF
TRBV5-1,TRBJ1-5,-,-,14,TGCGCCAGCAGCCCGGCGGGGTACAATCAGCCCCAGCATTTT,CASSPAGYNQPQHF